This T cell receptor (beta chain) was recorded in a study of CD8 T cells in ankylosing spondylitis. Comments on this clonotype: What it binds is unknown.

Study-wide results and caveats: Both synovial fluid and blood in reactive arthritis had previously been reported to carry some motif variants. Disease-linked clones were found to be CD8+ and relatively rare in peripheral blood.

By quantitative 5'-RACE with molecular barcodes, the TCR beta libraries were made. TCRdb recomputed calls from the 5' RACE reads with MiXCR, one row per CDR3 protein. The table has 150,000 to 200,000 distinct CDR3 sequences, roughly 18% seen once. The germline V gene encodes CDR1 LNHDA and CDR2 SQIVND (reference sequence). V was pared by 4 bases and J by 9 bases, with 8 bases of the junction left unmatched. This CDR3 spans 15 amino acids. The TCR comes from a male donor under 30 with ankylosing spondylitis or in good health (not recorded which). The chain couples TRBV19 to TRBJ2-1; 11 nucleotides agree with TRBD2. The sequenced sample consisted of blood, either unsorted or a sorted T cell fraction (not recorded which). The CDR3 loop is CASSTGLAVGGEQFF. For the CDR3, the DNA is TGTGCCAGTAGTACGGGACTAGCGGTGGGGGGTGAGCAGTTCTTC.